This T cell receptor beta chain was profiled in a study of blood T cell repertoires in COVID-19. Study-level information: Acute-phase and convalescent COVID-19 samples originated in the United States, Italy and Spain.

The CDR3 length is 15 residues. Trimming took 0 bases from V and 8 from J; bases not matched to a gene: 7. Per germline, CDR1 GTSNPN and CDR2 SVGIG (reference sequence). This table comes from immunoSEQ multiplex PCR, and its TCRdb copy is limited to in-frame clones, with some not included. Of approximately 250,000 clones listed, 70% to 90% are singletons. Study members were between about 18 and 100 years old and lived in 24 US regions. The receptor was derived from a woman aged 55-70 years in a cohort exposed to, infected with or recovered from COVID-19 (not recorded which). The chain is built from TRBV30 and TRBJ2-1; 10 nucleotides match TRBD1. Sequencing was carried out using PBMCs or T cells enriched from blood (not recorded which). The CDR3 DNA is TGTGCCTGGAGTGTAAATTGGGGGACAGGGGATGAGCAGTTCTTC. Translating gives CAWSVNWGTGDEQFF.